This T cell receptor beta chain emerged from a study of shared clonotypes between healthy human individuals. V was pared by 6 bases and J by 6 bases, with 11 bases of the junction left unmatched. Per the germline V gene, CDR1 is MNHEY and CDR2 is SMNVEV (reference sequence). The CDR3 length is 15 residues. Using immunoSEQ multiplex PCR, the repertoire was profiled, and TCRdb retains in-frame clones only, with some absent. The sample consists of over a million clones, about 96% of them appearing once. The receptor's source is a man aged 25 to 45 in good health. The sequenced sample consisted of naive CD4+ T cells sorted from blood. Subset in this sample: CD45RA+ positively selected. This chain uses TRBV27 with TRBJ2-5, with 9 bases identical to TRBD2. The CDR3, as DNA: TGTGCCAGCAGCTTAATAGCGGGAGTTGAAAAGACCCAGTACTTC. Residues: CASSLIAGVEKTQYF.